The rows below give T cell receptor beta chains drawn from one sample of a study of lymphopenia after photon versus proton radiotherapy. Clones were sequenced by immunoSEQ multiplex PCR, and TCRdb holds only the in-frame ones, with some missing. The profile shows 50,000 to 75,000 clones, around 88% of them singletons. The sequencing here drew on peripheral blood, taken from a patient treated with photon-based radiotherapy. These receptor sequences come from a man aged 40-55 years with gastric cancer. Each CDR3 is given with its conserved first and last residue. A D gene is named only where the DNA matches it firmly. Rows give clone size only sometimes, using once, few, many, or a class for an expanded clone.

abundance	v_gene	d_gene	j_gene	CDR3nt	CDR3aa
NA	TRBV18	TRBD1	TRBJ2-5	TGTGCCAGCTCAAGCGACAGGGGGGTCCAAGAGACCCAGTACTTC	CASSSDRGVQETQYF
NA	TRBV11-1	NA	TRBJ1-1	TGTGCCAGCAGCTTAGCGGGTGGCACTGAAGCTTTCTTT	CASSLAGGTEAFF
NA	TRBV5-4	TRBD1	TRBJ1-1	TGTGCCAGCAGCTTGGCAGGGACAGTACATGAAGCTTTCTTT	CASSLAGTVHEAFF
NA	TRBV27	NA	TRBJ2-7	TGTGCCAGCAGTTTATGGGGCAGCTTCCACGAGCAGTACTTC	CASSLWGSFHEQYF
NA	TRBV11-2	TRBD1	TRBJ2-1	TGTGCCAGCAGCTTCATAGGGGGACAGGGGGGCAATGAGCAGTTCTTC	CASSFIGGQGGNEQFF
NA	TRBV18	TRBD1	TRBJ1-5	TGTGCCAGCTCATCTACAGGGGGCAGGGAGCCCCAGCATTTT	CASSSTGGREPQHF
NA	TRBV5-6	TRBD1	TRBJ2-2	TGTGCCAGCAGCCCCGGGACAGCGAACACCGGGGAGCTGTTTTTT	CASSPGTANTGELFF
NA	TRBV5-6	NA	TRBJ1-2	TGTGCCAGCAGCGGAAGGAAGACAGGAGACTATGGCTACACCTTC	CASSGRKTGDYGYTF
NA	TRBV28	TRBD2	TRBJ2-5	TGTGCCAGCAGTAAACTAGCGGGGGCTCAAGAGACCCAGTACTTC	CASSKLAGAQETQYF
NA	TRBV27	TRBD2	TRBJ2-3	TGTGCCAGCAGTTTATCCTGGGCCTGGACTAGCGGATACACAGATACGCAGTATTTT	CASSLSWAWTSGYTDTQYF
NA	TRBV7-2	NA	TRBJ2-5	TGTGCCAGCAGCTTATGGGTGTCTGAGACCCAGTACTTC	CASSLWVSETQYF
NA	TRBV9	NA	TRBJ2-2	TGTGCCAGCAGCGACAGGGCCGGGGAGCTGTTTTTT	CASSDRAGELFF
NA	TRBV7-2	NA	TRBJ1-2	TGTGCCAGCAGCTTAGGGTTGCGCTATGGCTACACCTTC	CASSLGLRYGYTF
NA	TRBV5-4	NA	TRBJ2-2	TGTGCCAGCAGCTTGGTGGGCACGAACACCGGGGAGCTGTTTTTT	CASSLVGTNTGELFF
NA	TRBV5-1	NA	TRBJ1-5	TGCGCCAGCAGCCGGGACGGGTTGGCTCAGCCCCAGCATTTT	CASSRDGLAQPQHF
once	TRBV27	NA	TRBJ1-6	TGTGCCAGTCGGACGGGGTATAATTCACCCCTCCACTTT	CASRTGYNSPLHF
NA	TRBV7-3	TRBD1	TRBJ2-1	TGTGCCAGCAGATCCGGACAGGGGGCGGGCAATGAGCAGTTCTTC	CASRSGQGAGNEQFF
NA	TRBV5-1	NA	TRBJ2-7	TGCGCCAGCAGCTTGGGGACAGTCAACGAGCAGTACTTC	CASSLGTVNEQYF
NA	TRBV4-3	TRBD2	TRBJ2-1	TGCGCCAGCAGCCAAGATGCGGCGGGGGCCTACAATGAGCAGTTCTTC	CASSQDAAGAYNEQFF
NA	TRBV6-1	NA	TRBJ2-7	TGTGCCACTAGGAGTGACACCGTCTACGAGCAGTACTTC	CATRSDTVYEQYF
NA	TRBV9	NA	TRBJ2-2	TGTGCCAGCAGCGTGGCAGGGAACACCGGGGAGCTGTTTTTT	CASSVAGNTGELFF
NA	TRBV4-1	NA	TRBJ1-4	TGCGCCAGCAGCCAGGGCCCTGATCGGGGGTTGTTAGGAAAACTGTTTTTT	CASSQGPDRGLLGKLFF
NA	TRBV2	TRBD1	TRBJ1-5	TGTGCCAGCGAACAGGGGTCCAATCAGCCCCAGCATTTT	CASEQGSNQPQHF
NA	TRBV11-2	TRBD1	TRBJ2-3	TGTGCCAGCAGCTCCAGGACCAACTCGACAGGGAGAAGGTATTTT	CASSSRTNSTGRRYF
once	TRBV6-1	NA	TRBJ2-5	TGTGCCAGCAGTGAAGCGGAGGAATCAAGGGAGACCCAGTACTTC	CASSEAEESRETQYF
NA	TRBV19	NA	TRBJ2-1	TGTGCCAGTAGTCTCCTCCCCAACAGGGGGGGTTCCAATGAGCAGTTCTTC	CASSLLPNRGGSNEQFF
NA	TRBV30	NA	TRBJ1-1	TGTGCCTGGAGCGGGGGGTGGGGCACTGAAGCTTTCTTT	CAWSGGWGTEAFF
NA	TRBV5-5	NA	TRBJ1-1	TGTGCCAGCAGCTTGAGTTCGACGAACACTGAAGCTTTCTTT	CASSLSSTNTEAFF
NA	TRBV11-1	TRBD1	TRBJ1-1	TGTGCCAGCAGCTTAGCGCTGGGACAGGGAGGAAGCACTGAAGCTTTCTTT	CASSLALGQGGSTEAFF
NA	TRBV11-3	NA	TRBJ2-2	TGTGCCAGCAGCTTCCACGGGGAGCTGTTTTTT	CASSFHGELFF
few	TRBV6-5	TRBD1	TRBJ1-1	TGTGCCAGCAGCGCCACAGGGGCCACTGAAGCTTTCTTT	CASSATGATEAFF
NA	TRBV30	NA	TRBJ2-5	TGTGCCTGGAGGGGTGGAGGGGAGACCCAGTACTTC	CAWRGGGETQYF
NA	TRBV11-3	TRBD1	TRBJ1-6	TGTGCCAGCAGCGCGTTGACCGGGACAGGCCCCCTCCACTTT	CASSALTGTGPLHF
few	TRBV19	NA	TRBJ1-5	TGTGCCAGTACTCTACTCGCCTTGAATCAGCCCCAGCATTTT	CASTLLALNQPQHF
NA	TRBV11-2	TRBD2	TRBJ2-1	TGTGCCAGCAGCTTACTGGCGGGGGGCTCTCCCTACAATGAGCAGTTCTTC	CASSLLAGGSPYNEQFF
NA	TRBV7-3	TRBD1	TRBJ2-7	TGTGCCAGCAGCCTCTCCGGGACAGGTCCCTACGAGCAGTACTTC	CASSLSGTGPYEQYF
few	TRBV30	NA	TRBJ1-2	TGTGCCTGGAGTGGGGCAGGCTTGAAAACCTATGGCTACACCTTC	CAWSGAGLKTYGYTF
NA	TRBV7-2	NA	TRBJ2-5	TGTGCCAGCAGCTCAGGGACGGCTCAAGAGACCCAGTACTTC	CASSSGTAQETQYF
few	TRBV7-3	NA	TRBJ1-6	TGTGCCAGCAGCTTAAGAAGTGCTAATTCACCCCTCCACTTT	CASSLRSANSPLHF
NA	TRBV11-2	NA	TRBJ2-2	TGTGCCAGCAGCTTAGGCGGGGGCGCGAACACCGGGGAGCTGTTTTTT	CASSLGGGANTGELFF